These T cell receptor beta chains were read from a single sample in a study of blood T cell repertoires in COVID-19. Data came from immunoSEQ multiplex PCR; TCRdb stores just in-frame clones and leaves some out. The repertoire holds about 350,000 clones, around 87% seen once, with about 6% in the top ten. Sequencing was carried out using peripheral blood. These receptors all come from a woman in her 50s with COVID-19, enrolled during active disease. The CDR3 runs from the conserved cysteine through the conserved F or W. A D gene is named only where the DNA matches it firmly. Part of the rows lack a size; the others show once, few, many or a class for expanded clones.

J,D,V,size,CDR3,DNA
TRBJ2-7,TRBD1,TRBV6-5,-,CASSRDRSYEQYF,TGTGCCAGTTCCCGGGACAGATCCTACGAGCAGTACTTC
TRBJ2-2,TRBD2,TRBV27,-,CATAPRAGTRNTGELFF,TGTGCCACCGCACCTCGTGCCGGGACTAGGAACACCGGGGAGCTGTTTTTT
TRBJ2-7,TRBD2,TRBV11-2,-,CASSRDYSYEQYF,TGTGCCAGCAGTCGGGACTATTCCTACGAGCAGTACTTC
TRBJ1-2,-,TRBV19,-,CATEKNYGYTF,TGTGCCACCGAGAAAAACTATGGCTACACCTTC
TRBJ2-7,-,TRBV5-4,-,CASSLNAGGVYEQYF,TGTGCCAGCAGCTTGAATGCGGGTGGTGTTTACGAGCAGTACTTC
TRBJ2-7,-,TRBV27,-,CASATGVSYEQYF,TGTGCCAGCGCTACCGGGGTCTCCTACGAGCAGTACTTC
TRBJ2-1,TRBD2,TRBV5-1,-,CASSLSAGGPDEQFF,TGCGCCAGCAGCTTGAGTGCGGGAGGGCCCGATGAGCAGTTCTTC
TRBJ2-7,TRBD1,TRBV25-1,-,CASSDRDRGSYEQYF,TGTGCCAGCAGCGACCGGGACAGGGGCTCCTACGAGCAGTACTTC
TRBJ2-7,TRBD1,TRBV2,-,CASRLGTGTNEQYF,TGTGCCAGCAGACTGGGGACAGGGACCAACGAGCAGTACTTC
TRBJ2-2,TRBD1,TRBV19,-,CASSAGTVRWTGELFF,TGTGCCAGTAGCGCCGGGACAGTTCGTTGGACCGGGGAGCTGTTTTTT
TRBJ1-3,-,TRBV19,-,CASSIIGGSGNTIYF,TGTGCCAGTAGTATTATAGGGGGATCTGGAAACACCATATATTTT
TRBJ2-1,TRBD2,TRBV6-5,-,CAGGRLYNEQFF,TGTGCGGGCGGGAGGCTATACAATGAGCAGTTCTTC
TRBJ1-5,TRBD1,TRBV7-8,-,CASSRGTEQQPQHF,TGTGCCAGCAGCCGAGGGACAGAACAACAGCCCCAGCATTTT
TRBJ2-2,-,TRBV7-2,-,CASSNRDLAMTGELFF,TGTGCCAGCAGCAACCGGGACTTAGCTATGACCGGGGAGCTGTTTTTT
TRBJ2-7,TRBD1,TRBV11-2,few,CASSLVGPAGQGSYEQYF,TGTGCCAGCAGCTTAGTCGGACCCGCGGGACAGGGTTCCTACGAGCAGTACTTC
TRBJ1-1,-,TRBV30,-,CATGHNTEAFF,TGTGCCACCGGACACAACACTGAAGCTTTCTTT
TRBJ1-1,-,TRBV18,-,CASSPQTGQNTEAFF,TGTGCCAGCTCACCACAGACAGGACAGAACACTGAAGCTTTCTTT
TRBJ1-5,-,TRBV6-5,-,CASRSQNQPQHF,TGTGCCAGCAGGAGCCAAAATCAGCCCCAGCATTTT
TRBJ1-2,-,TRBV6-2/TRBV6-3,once,CASSQQFRGYTF,TGTGCCAGCAGTCAACAGTTTCGAGGCTACACCTTC
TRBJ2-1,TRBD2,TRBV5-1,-,CASSLAGYTYNEQFF,TGCGCCAGCAGCTTAGCGGGATATACCTACAATGAGCAGTTCTTC
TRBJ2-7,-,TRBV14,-,CASSQDNQGWDEQYF,TGTGCCAGCAGCCAAGATAACCAGGGCTGGGACGAGCAGTACTTC
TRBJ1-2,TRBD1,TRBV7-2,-,CASSPYRGTYDGYTF,TGTGCCAGCAGCCCGTACAGGGGGACCTACGATGGCTACACCTTC
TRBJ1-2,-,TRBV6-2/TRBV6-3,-,CASSYSRGYTF,TGTGCCAGCAGTTACTCGCGGGGCTACACCTTC
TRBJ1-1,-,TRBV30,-,CAWIRNTEAFF,TGTGCCTGGATCCGGAACACTGAAGCTTTCTTT
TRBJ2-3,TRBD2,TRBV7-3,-,CASSPTSGKQDTQYF,TGTGCCAGCAGCCCCACTAGCGGGAAGCAAGATACGCAGTATTTT
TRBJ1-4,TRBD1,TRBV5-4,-,CASSGTGTGNEKLFF,TGTGCCAGCAGCGGAACCGGGACAGGGAACGAAAAACTGTTTTTT
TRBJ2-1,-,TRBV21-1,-,CASSKHTGTMENNEQFF,TGTGCCAGCAGCAAACATACCGGGACAATGGAAAACAATGAGCAGTTCTTC
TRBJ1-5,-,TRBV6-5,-,CASSSGHLSNQPQHF,TGTGCCAGCAGCTCGGGACACCTTAGCAATCAGCCCCAGCATTTT
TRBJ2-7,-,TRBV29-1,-,CSVGGLGTIYEQYF,TGCAGCGTCGGGGGGCTAGGGACAATATACGAGCAGTACTTC
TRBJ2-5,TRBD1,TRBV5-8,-,CASSLGDRGQETQYF,TGTGCCAGCAGCTTGGGGGACAGGGGCCAAGAGACCCAGTACTTC
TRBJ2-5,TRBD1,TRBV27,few,CASSEGTGGVETQYF,TGTGCCAGCAGTGAAGGGACAGGGGGAGTAGAGACCCAGTACTTC